This T cell receptor beta chain was retrieved from a study of cytomegalovirus exposure and HLA in healthy donors. 13 Jbeta primers and 60 Vbeta primers were used for the PCR. The method was immunoSEQ multiplex PCR; TCRdb's version includes in-frame clones alone and lacks a portion of them. The sample records about 120,000 clones, 55% to 75% being singletons. V was clipped by 2 bases and J by 4 bases; unmatched bases: 7. This CDR3 contains 15 residues. Germline CDR1 reads MGHRA; CDR2 reads YSYEKL. Overall study results and limits: There were a few CMV-associated chains whose specificity for CMV antigens was confirmed in vitro. A later analysis reportedly identified an Asian-associated ancestry cluster as carrying fewer N-insertions than the roughly 600-donor mean. Sequencing likely caused a cluster of highly shared sequence variants.

For this clone: What it binds is unknown.

Sequences were obtained from PBMCs. The rearrangement uses TRBV4-1 and TRBJ2-7; 8 bases align to TRBD2. This TCR was recovered from a woman in her 40s in good health and CMV-seropositive. The CDR3 loop reads CASSQSPGLGYEQYF. The CDR3 DNA follows: TGCGCCAGCAGCCAATCACCGGGACTAGGTTACGAGCAGTACTTC.